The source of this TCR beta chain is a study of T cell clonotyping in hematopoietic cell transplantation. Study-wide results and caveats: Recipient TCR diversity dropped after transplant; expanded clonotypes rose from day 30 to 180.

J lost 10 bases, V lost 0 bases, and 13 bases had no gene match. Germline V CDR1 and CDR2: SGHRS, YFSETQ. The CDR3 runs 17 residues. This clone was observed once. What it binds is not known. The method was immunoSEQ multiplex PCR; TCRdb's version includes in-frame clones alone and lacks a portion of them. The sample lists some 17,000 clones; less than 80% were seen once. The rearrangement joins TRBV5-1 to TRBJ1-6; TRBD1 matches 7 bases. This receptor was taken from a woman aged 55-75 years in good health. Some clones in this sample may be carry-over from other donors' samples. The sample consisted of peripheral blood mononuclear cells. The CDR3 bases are TGCGCCAGCAGCTTGGACAACGTACAGGGGTTCCAATCACCCCTCCACTTT. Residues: CASSLDNVQGFQSPLHF. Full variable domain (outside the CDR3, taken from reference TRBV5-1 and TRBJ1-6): KAGVTQTPRYLIKTRGQQVTLSCSPISGHRSVSWYQQTPGQGLQFLFEYFSETQRNKGNFPGRFSGRQFSNSRSEMNVSTLELGDSALYLCASSLDNVQGFQSPLHFGNGTRLTVT.